A selection of T cell receptor beta chains follows, all from one sample in a study of cytomegalovirus exposure and HLA in healthy donors. Libraries were prepared by immunoSEQ multiplex PCR; TCRdb keeps only in-frame clonotypes and omits some of them. The sample lists roughly 92,000 clones, about 8% occurring once. Sequencing was carried out using PBMCs. The receptors were sampled from a man aged 50-59 years in good health and CMV-seronegative. Both conserved end residues are part of each CDR3.

CDR3 protein: CSVGGQGPSYEQYF
J gene: TRBJ2-7
V gene: TRBV29-1

CDR3 protein: CASSVFGGNAGELFF
J gene: TRBJ2-2
V gene: TRBV9

CDR3 protein: CASSSRQGAFSYEQYF
J gene: TRBJ2-7
V gene: TRBV27

CDR3 protein: CASSSQASGRYGYTF
J gene: TRBJ1-2
V gene: TRBV5-8

CDR3 protein: CASRGTVGQDEQFF
J gene: TRBJ2-1
V gene: TRBV6-5

CDR3 protein: CASSLWGLAGVGGNNEQFF
J gene: TRBJ2-1
V gene: TRBV28

CDR3 protein: CASSLFPREASYNEQFF
J gene: TRBJ2-1
V gene: TRBV13

CDR3 protein: CASSPGGIRDSPLHF
J gene: TRBJ1-6
V gene: TRBV11-2

CDR3 protein: CASSLPGSYEQYF
J gene: TRBJ2-7
V gene: TRBV7-9

CDR3 protein: CASSSPGGPSYEQYF
J gene: TRBJ2-7
V gene: TRBV28

CDR3 protein: CASTLGGWGDYGYTF
J gene: TRBJ1-2
V gene: TRBV2

CDR3 protein: CASSQDTSGVNEQFF
J gene: TRBJ2-1
V gene: TRBV4-2

CDR3 protein: CSVRIVEQGTSQYF
J gene: TRBJ2-5
V gene: TRBV29-1

CDR3 protein: CASSAVNRGLNTEAFF
J gene: TRBJ1-1
V gene: TRBV7-8

CDR3 protein: CASSQDMLSGANVLTF
J gene: TRBJ2-6
V gene: TRBV14

CDR3 protein: CASSLGQGQPQHF
J gene: TRBJ1-5
V gene: TRBV7-3

CDR3 protein: CASSLGGAVGEKLFF
J gene: TRBJ1-4
V gene: TRBV7-2

CDR3 protein: CASSQGGRTNEKLFF
J gene: TRBJ1-4
V gene: TRBV28